This T cell receptor (beta chain) was recorded in a study of blood T cells in healthy people across ages (dated by TCRdb to about 2015). General notes on the study: In model experiments, roughly one uniquely barcoded TCR beta cDNA molecule per two T cells was captured by template switching. Using deep sequencing normalized with unique cDNA molecular identifiers, the study measured how TCR beta repertoire diversity changes with age. The donors were split into four age groups: young (average around 16 years), middle-aged (39), aged (62) and long-lived (under 85). Donors of different ages were randomly distributed across sequencing lanes to avoid experimental bias. The study analyzed two additional independent replicas of 1 million unique cDNA reads from the same blood draw for two donors, one aged 18 to 29 and one aged 80 or older.

The donors were around 39 Caucasian individuals from Russia, aged roughly 6 to 95 years, who were systemically healthy. Each donor gave about 9.7 milliliters of peripheral blood, drawn into EDTA-treated Vacutainer tubes. PBMCs were isolated by Ficoll-Paque density-gradient centrifugation, with at least 6 million obtained per sample. Total RNA was extracted from PBMCs with Trizol reagent, with at least 5 micrograms obtained per sample. For every donor, flow cytometry on a PBMC aliquot measured the percentage of naive CD45RAhigh/CD27high T cells. At the junction V is shortened by 4 bases and J by 4 bases, with 19 bases in between. The CDR3 sequence holds 16 residues, the cysteine and phenylalanine included. Here the CDR3 DNA is all that survives: 48 bases in frame from base 1. The germline V gene encodes CDR1 MNHNS and CDR2 SASEGT. For this clonotype: Which antigen it targets is not known. Qualities for individual bases were not recorded, and no much larger clone is one base off.

What the work shows at the level of the full study, not this receptor alone: There was a strong correlation between observed TCR beta diversity and the percentage of naive T cells measured by flow cytometry. Compared with the aged group, the long-lived group had more naive CD4+ T cells, fewer expanded clones and increased TCR diversity, suggesting age selection. Bulk unsorted PBMC profiling prevented conclusive comparison of naive and antigen-experienced compartments. Because donor CMV infection status was unknown, age-related changes in expanded clonotypes were potentially confounded. Estimates of total diversity from one million sequenced T cells were regarded as lower bounds and underestimates. Observed TCR beta diversity per million T cells fell roughly linearly with age, and a significant reduction was already apparent by age around 40.

The protocol used for the library was 5' RACE. The reads were generated on an Illumina HiSeq 2500. A second PCR of about 7 to 12 cycles was run with a J-beta primer mix and a sample-barcoded 5' primer. A unique molecular identifier was introduced onto each TCR beta cDNA molecule by a template-switch 5' adaptor carrying 12 random nucleotides. At least 3 million CDR3-containing paired-end reads were obtained from each sample. The Mint cDNA synthesis kit, primed by a TRBC-specific oligonucleotide, was used to synthesize first-strand cDNA from all RNA. Following uracil-DNA glycosylase treatment, all cDNA underwent a first 18-cycle PCR with the universal primers M1SS and BC2_uni_R. The paper's data handling went like this. Normalization of each sample was performed by random selection of 1 million high-quality reads, each carrying a distinct molecular identifier. Reads with shared molecular identifiers were discarded instead of being binned into consensus sequences. MiTCR, run with a Q25 quality threshold and the strictest error-elimination algorithm, handled CDR3 identification, clonotype clustering and error correction. A nonparametric unseen species model with Euler transformation was used to estimate lower-bound total TCR beta diversity. Using fastp trimming at Q25 and MiXCR clonotype assembly, TCRdb reanalyzed the public sequencing data and kept in-frame beta chains. Each record represents a unique CDR3 protein, reported with the most common genes and DNA among its rows. None of the V and J calls come from the authors' own analysis; TCRdb made them. The table for this sample lists roughly 930,000 distinct CDR3 sequences; 40% to 60% of them were counted only once. Clones ranked in the top ten supply roughly 12% of the sample.

The receptor comes from a young man in good health. Material for sequencing was blood. This chain is built from TRBV6-1 and TRBJ1-2, and possibly TRBD1, on 5 matching bases. The CDR3 sequence is CASSADSLRSFYGYTF. The bases are TGTGCCAGCAGTGCAGACAGCCTGAGATCGTTCTATGGCTACACCTTC.